This TCR beta chain was profiled in a study of blood T cell repertoires in COVID-19. The CDR3 runs 12 residues. Trimming took 3 bases from V and 7 from J, leaving 10 bases between them. The germline V gene has CDR1 LNHDA and CDR2 SQIVND (reference sequence). This clone has more than one count but fewer than ten. TCRdb keeps only in-frame clones here, not all; method: immunoSEQ multiplex PCR. The table shows some 150,000 clones, with 87% occurring only once. This TCR was sampled from a woman in her fifties or sixties with active or convalescent COVID-19. The chain joins TRBV19 to TRBJ2-7; D is perhaps TRBD2 (5 bases). Sequencing was carried out using peripheral blood. DNA for the CDR3: TGTGCCAGTAGTATTAAGACGGGGGAGCAGTACTTC. This encodes CASSIKTGEQYF.